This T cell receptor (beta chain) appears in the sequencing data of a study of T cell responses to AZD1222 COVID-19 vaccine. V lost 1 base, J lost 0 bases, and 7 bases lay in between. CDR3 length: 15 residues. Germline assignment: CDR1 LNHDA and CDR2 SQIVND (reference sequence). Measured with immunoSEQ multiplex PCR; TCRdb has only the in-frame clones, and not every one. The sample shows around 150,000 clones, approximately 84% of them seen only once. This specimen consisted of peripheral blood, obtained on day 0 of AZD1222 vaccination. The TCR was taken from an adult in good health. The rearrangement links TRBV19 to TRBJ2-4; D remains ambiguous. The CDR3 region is CASSIGPLAKNIQYF. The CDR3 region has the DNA TGTGCCAGTAGTATAGGTCCACTAGCCAAAAACATTCAGTACTTC.